These 18 T cell receptor beta chains share one sample of origin, sequenced in a study of molecular identifiers for immune sequencing clone quantification. Each CDR3 protein is one row after TCRdb ran MiXCR on the PCR reads. The data hold approximately 36,000 distinct CDR3 sequences, with around 18% observed a single time. Sample: naive CD8+ T cells from blood, with Jurkat cell RNA spiked in. Subset described: FACS-sorted CD8+CD4-CCR7+CD45RA+ naive T cells. The source is a human donor in good health. Some libraries in this study had Jurkat cell RNA spiked in.

As regards this clonotype: Given a much more abundant clone one base away, this may be a read error. This chain uses TRBV5-1 with TRBJ1-2; D perhaps matches TRBD1 (5 bases). This CDR3 has 15 residues. Germline CDR1 reads SGHRS; CDR2 reads YFSETQ. The CDR3 DNA is TGCGCCGGCAGCTTGGGACCTCGATCTAACTATGGCTACACCTTC. This encodes CAGSLGPRSNYGYTF. Complete variable domain (other parts from reference TRBV5-1 and TRBJ1-2): KAGVTQTPRYLIKTRGQQVTLSCSPISGHRSVSWYQQTPGQGLQFLFEYFSETQRNKGNFPGRFSGRQFSNSRSEMNVSTLELGDSALYLCAGSLGPRSNYGYTFGSGTRLTVV.

This clonotype was detected many times. This chain joins TRBV28 and TRBJ2-7, with 9 bases fitting TRBD1. Germline V gene sequence: CDR1 MDHEN, CDR2 SYDVKM. Trimming at V came to 5 bases and at J to 6 bases, leaving 5 bases not matched to a gene. CDR3 length: 13 amino acids. CDR3 in amino acids: CASSNPGQGEQYF. The CDR3 region has the DNA TGTGCCAGCAGTAACCCGGGACAGGGCGAGCAGTACTTC.

This clonotype was recorded at least ten times. The CDR3 coding sequence is TGTGCCAGTAGACAGGGACATCAGCCCCAGCATTTT. Protein sequence: CASRQGHQPQHF. The rearrangement links TRBV19 to TRBJ1-5; D is perhaps TRBD1 (6 bases). V was trimmed by 6 bases and J by 5 bases, leaving 8 bases between them. The V gene's germline CDR1 is LNHDA and CDR2 SQIVND (reference sequence). The CDR3 sequence is 12 residues long.

This clonotype showed up many times. The gene calls are TRBV20-1 and TRBJ1-2, with D possibly being TRBD1 (6 bases). CDR1 and CDR2 from the germline V gene are DFQATT and SNEGSKA (reference sequence). This CDR3 has 14 amino acids. The V end lost 0 bases, the J end lost 6 bases, and 14 bases lay between the germline ends. The CDR3 nucleotides read TGCAGTGCTAGAGATTTGCGGACAGACAATGGCTACACCTTC. Translating it yields CSARDLRTDNGYTF.

In this sample, this clonotype turned up many times. This chain links TRBV13 with TRBJ2-5; the match to TRBD2 covers 8 bases. This CDR3 region has 15 residues. The V gene's germline CDR1 is PRHDT and CDR2 FYEKMQ (reference sequence). The junction had 6 bases not matched to a gene; V was cut back by 5 bases and J by 1 base. CDR3 loop: CASSLKTSVQETQYF. DNA for the CDR3: TGTGCCAGCAGCCTGAAGACTAGCGTCCAAGAGACCCAGTACTTC.

The sample holds many counts of this clonotype. The chain has TRBV7-2 and TRBJ2-3, with 14 bases aligning to TRBD2. The CDR3 loop spans 16 amino acids. Germline CDR1 SGHTA, CDR2 FQGNSA. V was pared by 5 bases and J by 4 bases, with 5 bases of the junction left unmatched. The CDR3 loop reads CASSMGLAGAADTQYF. For the CDR3, the DNA is TGTGCCAGCAGCATGGGACTAGCGGGAGCGGCAGATACGCAGTATTTT. Filled out from reference TRBV7-2 and TRBJ2-3, the complete variable domain reads GAGVSQSPSNKVTEKGKDVELRCDPISGHTALYWYRQSLGQGLEFLIYFQGNSAPDKSGLPSDRFSAERTGGSVSTLTIQRTQQEDSAVYLCASSMGLAGAADTQYFGPGTRLTVL.

This clonotype was seen at least ten times. The chain joins TRBV4-3 to TRBJ2-2; D is uncertain. V dropped 0 bases and J dropped 4 bases, with 9 bases sitting between them. Germline lookup yields CDR1 LGHNA and CDR2 YSLEER. There are 15 residues in the CDR3. CDR3 sequence: CASSQDHRGTGELFF. CDR3 in DNA: TGCGCCAGCAGCCAAGATCACAGAGGCACCGGGGAGCTGTTTTTT.

The CDR3 bases are TGTGCCAGCAGCGCGCGACAGGGGGCGGTGGAAGACGAGCAGTACTTC. This sequence encodes CASSARQGAVEDEQYF. The chain links TRBV7-9 to TRBJ2-7; 10 nucleotides align to TRBD1. CDR3 length equals 16 residues. The germline CDR1 and CDR2 sequences are SEHNR and FQNEAQ (reference sequence). Germline trimming cut 5 bases from V and 5 bases from J; bases unmatched to any gene: 12.

This clonotype has more than one count but fewer than ten. V and J are TRBV6-5 and TRBJ2-3, with D tentatively TRBD2 (5 bases). From germline, CDR1 is MNHEY and CDR2 SVGAGI. V gave up 5 bases and J gave up 0 bases, with 18 bases separating them. The CDR3 extends over 17 amino acids. The CDR3 protein is CASSVDYLRTSTDTQYF. The CDR3 DNA sequence: TGTGCCAGCAGTGTCGACTACTTAAGGACTAGCACAGATACGCAGTATTTT.

V and J are TRBV29-1 and TRBJ2-2; 7 positions match TRBD2. CDR1 and CDR2 from the germline V gene are SQVTM and ANQGSEA. The CDR3 is 14 amino acids. V shed 4 bases, J shed 6 bases, and the junction held 8 bases outside the gene matches. In nucleotides, the CDR3 is TGCAGCGTTGGCGCGGGGGTTGGGGCCGGGGAGCTGTTTTTT. This gives the protein CSVGAGVGAGELFF.

This clonotype was detected many times. J is TRBJ2-7 and V is TRBV13; TRBD2 agrees at 8 bases. The CDR3 is made up of 14 amino acids. CDR1 is PRHDT, CDR2 FYEKMQ, per germline (reference sequence). V shed 5 bases, J shed 3 bases, and the junction held 6 bases outside the gene matches. CDR3 DNA: TGTGCCAGCAGCCCACGGGAGGGGATCTACGAGCAGTACTTC. This gives the protein CASSPREGIYEQYF.

This clonotype was picked up many times. This chain joins TRBV11-2 and TRBJ1-3; no clear D gene. Trimming shortened V by 1 base and J by 4 bases, and 2 bases separated the two germline ends. CDR1 and CDR2 from the germline V gene are SGHAT and FQNNGV. This CDR3 region has 12 residues. The CDR3 nucleotides are TGTGCCAGCAGCTTAGCCGGAAACACCATATATTTT. Encoded protein: CASSLAGNTIYF.

This clonotype appeared many times. The gene calls are TRBV7-9 and TRBJ2-7, with TRBD1 matching over 10 bases. V was clipped by 2 bases and J by 2 bases; unmatched bases: 9. CDR1 and CDR2 from the germline V gene are SEHNR and FQNEAQ (reference sequence). CDR3 length: 17 residues. Here the CDR3 reads CASSLWNAGTGAYEQYF. DNA for the CDR3: TGTGCCAGCAGCTTATGGAACGCTGGGACAGGGGCCTACGAGCAGTACTTC.

This clonotype was counted at least ten times. The chain employs TRBV5-1 and TRBJ2-7, with D uncertain. Trimming left V 0 bases short and J 3 bases short, with 7 bases between. The CDR3 is made up of 13 amino acids. Germline-derived CDR1 and CDR2 are SGHRS and YFSETQ. Here the CDR3 DNA reads TGCGCCAGCAGCTTGGATTTAGGCTACGAGCAGTACTTC. It encodes CASSLDLGYEQYF.

This clonotype was recorded once. This chain joins TRBV29-1 and TRBJ2-2; no clear D. Germline CDR1 reads SQVTM; CDR2 reads ANQGSEA. The CDR3 is 12 residues long. V was cut by 6 bases and J by 3 bases, with 8 bases left in between. The CDR3 DNA is TGCAGCGTAGGCGTTGACACCGGGGAGCTGTTTTTT. Translation gives CSVGVDTGELFF.

For this clonotype: Since a much larger clone is just one base distant, this may be a read error. The chain is built from TRBV6-2 or TRBV6-3 and TRBJ1-1, with D hard to call. Germline CDR1 is MNHEY and CDR2 is SVGEGT. CDR3 length: 14 residues. The CDR3 DNA reads as TGTGCCAGCGGTTACGTGGAGATGAACACTGAAGCTTTCTTT. Translation gives CASGYVEMNTEAFF.

This clonotype was detected ten times or more. This chain joins TRBV4-3 and TRBJ2-5; D is undetermined. This CDR3 is built from 15 residues. In germline, CDR1 is LGHNA, CDR2 YSLEER. Deletions cut 1 base from V and 5 bases from J, with 14 bases between. Written as DNA, the CDR3 is TGCGCCAGCAGCCAAGTATGGCGCTATATGGAGACCCAGTACTTC. Amino acids: CASSQVWRYMETQYF.

This clonotype showed up just a few times. The rearrangement links TRBV7-6 to TRBJ2-7, with a possible D match to TRBD1 (6 bases). This CDR3 comprises 15 residues. V dropped 4 bases and J dropped 0 bases, with 13 bases sitting between them. Germline lookup yields CDR1 SGHVS and CDR2 FNYEAQ. The CDR3 loop is CASSSGQLPSYEQYF. The CDR3 nucleotides read TGTGCCAGCAGCTCAGGACAGTTACCCTCCTACGAGCAGTACTTC.